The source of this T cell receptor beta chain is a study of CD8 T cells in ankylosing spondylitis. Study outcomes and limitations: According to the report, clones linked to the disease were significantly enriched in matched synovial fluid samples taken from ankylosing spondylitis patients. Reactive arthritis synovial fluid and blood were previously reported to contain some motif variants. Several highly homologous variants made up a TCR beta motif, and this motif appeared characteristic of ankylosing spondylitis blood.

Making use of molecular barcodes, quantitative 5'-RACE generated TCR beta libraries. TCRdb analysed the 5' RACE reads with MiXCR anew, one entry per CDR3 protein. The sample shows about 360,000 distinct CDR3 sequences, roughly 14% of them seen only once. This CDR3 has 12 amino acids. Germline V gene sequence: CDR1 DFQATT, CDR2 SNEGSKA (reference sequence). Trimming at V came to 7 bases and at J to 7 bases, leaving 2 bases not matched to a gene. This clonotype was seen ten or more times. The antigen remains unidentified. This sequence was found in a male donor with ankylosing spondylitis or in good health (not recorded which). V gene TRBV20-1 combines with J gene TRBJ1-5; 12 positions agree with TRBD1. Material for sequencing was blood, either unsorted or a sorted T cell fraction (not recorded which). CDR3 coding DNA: TGCAGTGTAGGGACAGGGGGCCAGCCCCAGCATTTT. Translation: CSVGTGGQPQHF.